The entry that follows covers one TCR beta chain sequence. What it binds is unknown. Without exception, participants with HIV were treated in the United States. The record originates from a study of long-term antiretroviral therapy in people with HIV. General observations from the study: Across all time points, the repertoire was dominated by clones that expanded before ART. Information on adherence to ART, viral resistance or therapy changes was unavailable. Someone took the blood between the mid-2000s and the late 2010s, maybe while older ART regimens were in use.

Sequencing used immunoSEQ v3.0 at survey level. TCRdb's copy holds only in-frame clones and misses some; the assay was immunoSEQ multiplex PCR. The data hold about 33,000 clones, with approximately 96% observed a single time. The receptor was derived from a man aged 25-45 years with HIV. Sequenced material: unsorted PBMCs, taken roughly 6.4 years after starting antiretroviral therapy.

Here the CDR3 reads CASSLARARGPGNEQFF. In DNA form, the CDR3 reads TGTGCCAGCAGCTTAGCCAGGGCCAGAGGGCCAGGAAATGAGCAGTTCTTC. V usage is TRBV7-8 and J usage is TRBJ2-1; the D gene could be TRBD1 or TRBD2 (5 bases each). Germline V CDR1 and CDR2: SGHVS, FQNEAQ. V was clipped by 0 bases and J by 7 bases, with 19 bases between them. The CDR3 extends over 17 amino acids. Drawing the rest from reference TRBV7-8 and TRBJ2-1, the complete variable domain is GAGVSQSPRYKVAKRGQDVALRCDPISGHVSLFWYQQALGQGPEFLTYFQNEAQLDKSGLPSDRFFAERPEGSVSTLKIQRTQQEDSAVYLCASSLARARGPGNEQFFGPGTRLTVL.